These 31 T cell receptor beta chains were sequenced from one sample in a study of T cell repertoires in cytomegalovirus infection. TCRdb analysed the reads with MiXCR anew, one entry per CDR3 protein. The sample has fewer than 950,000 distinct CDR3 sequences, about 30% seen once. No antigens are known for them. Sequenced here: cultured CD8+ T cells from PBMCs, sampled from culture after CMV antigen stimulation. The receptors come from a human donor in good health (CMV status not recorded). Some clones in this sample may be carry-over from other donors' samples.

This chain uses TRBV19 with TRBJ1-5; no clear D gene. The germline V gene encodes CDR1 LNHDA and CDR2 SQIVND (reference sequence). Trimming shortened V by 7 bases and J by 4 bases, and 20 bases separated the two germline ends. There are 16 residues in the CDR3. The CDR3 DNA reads TGTGCCAGTACCCATATGGGAGGGCAGTCGAATCAGCCCCAGCATTTT. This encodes CASTHMGGQSNQPQHF.

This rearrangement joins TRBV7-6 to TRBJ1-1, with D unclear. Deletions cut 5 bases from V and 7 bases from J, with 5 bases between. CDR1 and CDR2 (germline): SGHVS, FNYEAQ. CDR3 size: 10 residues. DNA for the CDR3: TGTGCCAGCAGCATCTATGAAGCTTTCTTT. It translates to CASSIYEAFF.

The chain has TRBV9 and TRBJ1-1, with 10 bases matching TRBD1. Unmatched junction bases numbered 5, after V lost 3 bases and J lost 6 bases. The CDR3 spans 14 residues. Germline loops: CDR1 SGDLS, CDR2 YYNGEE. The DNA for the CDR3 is TGTGCCAGCAGCGCATCCGGGACAGGGGCTGAAGCTTTCTTT. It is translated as CASSASGTGAEAFF.

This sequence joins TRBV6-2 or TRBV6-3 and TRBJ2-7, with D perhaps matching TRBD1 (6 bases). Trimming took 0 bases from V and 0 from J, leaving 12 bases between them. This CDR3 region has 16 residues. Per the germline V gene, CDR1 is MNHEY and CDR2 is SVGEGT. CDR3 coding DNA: TGTGCCAGCAGTTACTCGGGGGCACTCATCTCCTACGAGCAGTACGTC. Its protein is CASSYSGALISYEQYV.

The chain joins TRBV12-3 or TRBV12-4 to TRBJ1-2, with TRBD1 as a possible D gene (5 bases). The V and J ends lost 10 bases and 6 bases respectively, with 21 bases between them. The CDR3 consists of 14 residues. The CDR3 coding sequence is TGTGCCAACGCCTGGGGCGATCTATGGGATGGCTACACCTTC. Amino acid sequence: CANAWGDLWDGYTF.

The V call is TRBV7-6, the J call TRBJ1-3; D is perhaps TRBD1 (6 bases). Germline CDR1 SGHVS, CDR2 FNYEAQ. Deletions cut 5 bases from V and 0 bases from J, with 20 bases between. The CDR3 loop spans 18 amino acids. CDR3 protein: CASSRILWDKSSGNTIYF. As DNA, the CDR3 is TGTGCCAGCAGCCGCATCTTATGGGACAAGAGCTCTGGAAACACCATATATTTT.

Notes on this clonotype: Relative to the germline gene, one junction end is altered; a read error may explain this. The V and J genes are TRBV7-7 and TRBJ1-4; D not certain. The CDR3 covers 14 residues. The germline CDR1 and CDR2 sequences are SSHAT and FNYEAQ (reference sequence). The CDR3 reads CASSSRVDDEKLFF. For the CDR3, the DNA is TGTGCTAGCAGCTCTAGGGTGGACGATGAAAAACTGTTTTTT.

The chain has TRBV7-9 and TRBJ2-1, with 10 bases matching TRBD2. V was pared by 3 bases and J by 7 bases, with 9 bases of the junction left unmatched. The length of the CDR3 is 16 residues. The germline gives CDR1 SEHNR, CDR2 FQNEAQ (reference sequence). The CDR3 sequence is CASSFSGGPTKNEQFF. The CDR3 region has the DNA TGTGCCAGCAGCTTTAGCGGGGGGCCAACTAAGAATGAGCAGTTCTTC.

The CDR3 DNA reads TGTGCCAGCGGACTAGCGGGTGAACAAGAGACCCAGTACTTC. This gives the protein CASGLAGEQETQYF. The chain uses TRBV27 and TRBJ2-5; TRBD2 matches 11 bases. J gave up 2 bases and V 8 bases, and 4 bases lay outside the gene matches. The CDR3 loop spans 14 amino acids. Germline lookup yields CDR1 MNHEY and CDR2 SMNVEV (reference sequence).

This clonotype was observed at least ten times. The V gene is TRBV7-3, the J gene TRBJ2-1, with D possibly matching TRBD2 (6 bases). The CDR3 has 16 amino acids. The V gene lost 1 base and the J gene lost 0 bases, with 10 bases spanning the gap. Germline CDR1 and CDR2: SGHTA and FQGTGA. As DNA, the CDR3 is TGTGCCAGCAGCTTAATGGCGACTAGCTCCTACAATGAGCAGTTCTTC. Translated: CASSLMATSSYNEQFF.

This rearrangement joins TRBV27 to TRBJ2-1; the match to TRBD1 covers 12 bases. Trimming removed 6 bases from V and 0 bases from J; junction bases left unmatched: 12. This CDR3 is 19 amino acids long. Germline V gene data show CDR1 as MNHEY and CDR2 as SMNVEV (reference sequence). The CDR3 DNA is TGTGCCAGCAGAATTCTGGGACAGGGGGCGGGGAGCTCCTACAATGAGCAGTTCTTC. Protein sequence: CASRILGQGAGSSYNEQFF.

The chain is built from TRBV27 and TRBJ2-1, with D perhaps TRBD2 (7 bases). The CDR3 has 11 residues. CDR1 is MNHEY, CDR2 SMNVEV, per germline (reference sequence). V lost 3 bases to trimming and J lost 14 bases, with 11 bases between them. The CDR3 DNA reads TGTGCCAGCAGTTTCGGGGGGCCCGAGTTCTTC. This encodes CASSFGGPEFF.

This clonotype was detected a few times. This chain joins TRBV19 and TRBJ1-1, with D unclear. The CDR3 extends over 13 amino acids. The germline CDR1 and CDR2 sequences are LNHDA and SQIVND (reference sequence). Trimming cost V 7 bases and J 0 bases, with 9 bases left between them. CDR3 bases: TGTGCCAGTATTGGGGAACTGAACACTGAAGCTTTCTTT. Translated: CASIGELNTEAFF.

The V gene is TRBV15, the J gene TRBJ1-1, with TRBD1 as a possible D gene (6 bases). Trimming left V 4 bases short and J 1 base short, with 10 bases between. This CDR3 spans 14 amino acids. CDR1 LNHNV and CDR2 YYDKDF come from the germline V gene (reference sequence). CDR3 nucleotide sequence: TGTGCCACCAGCACTGGGGGCCCGAACACTGAAGCTTTCTTT. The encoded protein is CATSTGGPNTEAFF.

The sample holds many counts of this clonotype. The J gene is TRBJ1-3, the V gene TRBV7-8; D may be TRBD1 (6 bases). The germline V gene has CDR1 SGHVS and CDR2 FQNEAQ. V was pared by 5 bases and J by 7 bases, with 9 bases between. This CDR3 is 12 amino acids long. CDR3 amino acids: CASSGDRNTIYF. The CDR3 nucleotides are TGTGCCAGCAGCGGCGACAGGAACACCATATATTTT.

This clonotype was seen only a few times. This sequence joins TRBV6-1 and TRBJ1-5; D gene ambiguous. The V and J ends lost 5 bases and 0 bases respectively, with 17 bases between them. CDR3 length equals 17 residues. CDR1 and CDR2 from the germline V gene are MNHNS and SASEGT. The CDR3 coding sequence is TGTGCCAGCAGTCCCATGGCCGGCGGCTATAGCAATCAGCCCCAGCATTTT. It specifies CASSPMAGGYSNQPQHF.

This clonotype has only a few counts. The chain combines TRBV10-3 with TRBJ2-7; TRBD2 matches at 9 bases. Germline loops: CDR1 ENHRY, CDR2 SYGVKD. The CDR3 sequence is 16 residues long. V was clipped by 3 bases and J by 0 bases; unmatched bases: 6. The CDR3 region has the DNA TGTGCCATCAGTGATCTCGGGACTAGCCTCTCCTACGAGCAGTACTTC. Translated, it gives CAISDLGTSLSYEQYF.

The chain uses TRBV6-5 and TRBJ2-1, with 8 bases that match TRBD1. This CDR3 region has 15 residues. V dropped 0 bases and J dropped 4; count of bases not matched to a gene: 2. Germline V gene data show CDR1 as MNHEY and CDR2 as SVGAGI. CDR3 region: CASSYSQGAYNEQFF. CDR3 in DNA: TGTGCCAGCAGTTACTCGCAGGGGGCATACAATGAGCAGTTCTTC.

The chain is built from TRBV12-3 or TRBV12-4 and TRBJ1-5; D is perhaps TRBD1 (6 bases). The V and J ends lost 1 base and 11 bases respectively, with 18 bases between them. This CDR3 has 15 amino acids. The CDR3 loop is CASSLGAGAEQSQHF. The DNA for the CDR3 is TGTGCCAGCAGTTTAGGGGCGGGGGCGGAGCAGTCCCAGCATTTT.

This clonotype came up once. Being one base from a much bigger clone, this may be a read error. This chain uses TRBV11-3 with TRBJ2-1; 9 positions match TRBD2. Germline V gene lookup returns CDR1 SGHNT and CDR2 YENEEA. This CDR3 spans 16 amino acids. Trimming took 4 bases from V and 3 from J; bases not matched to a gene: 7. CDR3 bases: TGTGCCAGCAGCTCAAGCGGGGGGAGCTTCTACAATGAGCAGTTCTTC. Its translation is CASSSSGGSFYNEQFF.

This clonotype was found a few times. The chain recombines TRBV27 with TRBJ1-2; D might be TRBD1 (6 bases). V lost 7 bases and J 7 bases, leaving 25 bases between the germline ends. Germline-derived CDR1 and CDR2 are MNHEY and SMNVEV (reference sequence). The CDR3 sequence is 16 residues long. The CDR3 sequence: CASKGGIAGAFGGYTF. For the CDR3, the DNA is TGTGCCAGCAAAGGAGGCATAGCGGGGGCCTTTGGTGGCTACACCTTC.

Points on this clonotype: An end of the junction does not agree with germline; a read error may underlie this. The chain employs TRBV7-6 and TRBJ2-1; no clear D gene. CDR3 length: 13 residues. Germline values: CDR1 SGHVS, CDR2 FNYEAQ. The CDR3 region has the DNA TGTGCCGGCAGCCCCGGCCTAGGAGATGAGCAGTTCTTC. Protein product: CAGSPGLGDEQFF.

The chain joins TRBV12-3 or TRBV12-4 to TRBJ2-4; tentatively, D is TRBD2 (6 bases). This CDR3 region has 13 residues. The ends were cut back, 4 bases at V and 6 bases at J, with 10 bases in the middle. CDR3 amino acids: CASSSAGGNIQYF. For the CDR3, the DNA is TGTGCCAGCAGTTCGGCCGGGGGAAACATTCAGTACTTC.

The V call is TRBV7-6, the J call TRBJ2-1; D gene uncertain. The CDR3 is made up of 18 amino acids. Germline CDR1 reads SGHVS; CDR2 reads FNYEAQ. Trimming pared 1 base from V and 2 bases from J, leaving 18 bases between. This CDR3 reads CASSLEFLSAGAYNEQFF. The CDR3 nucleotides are TGTGCCAGCAGCTTAGAATTCCTGTCGGCAGGCGCCTACAATGAGCAGTTCTTC.

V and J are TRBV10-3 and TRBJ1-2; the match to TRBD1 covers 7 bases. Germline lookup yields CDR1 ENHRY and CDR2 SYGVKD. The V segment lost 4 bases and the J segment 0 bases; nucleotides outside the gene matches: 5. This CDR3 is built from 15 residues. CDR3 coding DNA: TGTGCCATCAGTGTGGGGGACAGCCCTAACTATGGCTACACCTTC. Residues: CAISVGDSPNYGYTF.

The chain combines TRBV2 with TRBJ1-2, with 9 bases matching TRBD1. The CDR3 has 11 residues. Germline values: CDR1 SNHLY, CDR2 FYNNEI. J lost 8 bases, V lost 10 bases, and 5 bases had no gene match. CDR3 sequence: CANRGRRGYTF. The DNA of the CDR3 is TGTGCCAACAGGGGGCGGAGAGGCTACACCTTC.

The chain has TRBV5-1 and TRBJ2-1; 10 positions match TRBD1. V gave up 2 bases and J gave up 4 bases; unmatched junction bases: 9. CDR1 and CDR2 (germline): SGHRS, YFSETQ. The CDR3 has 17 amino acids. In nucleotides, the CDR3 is TGCGCCAGCAGCTTTACCGACAGGGGGCCCCTATACAATGAGCAGTTCTTC. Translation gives CASSFTDRGPLYNEQFF.

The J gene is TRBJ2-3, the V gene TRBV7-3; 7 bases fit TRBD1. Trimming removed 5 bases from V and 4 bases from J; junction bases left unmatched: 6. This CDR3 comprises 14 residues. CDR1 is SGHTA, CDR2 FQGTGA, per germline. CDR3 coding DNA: TGTGCCAGCAGCCCGACAGGGAGCCCAGATACGCAGTATTTT. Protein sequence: CASSPTGSPDTQYF.

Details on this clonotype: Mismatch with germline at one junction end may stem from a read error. CDR3 loop: CASHISYGQYF. The CDR3, as DNA: TGTGCCAGCCACATTTCCTACGGGCAGTACTTC. The rearrangement links TRBV12-3 or TRBV12-4 to TRBJ2-7; D is unclear. The CDR3 sequence is 11 residues long.

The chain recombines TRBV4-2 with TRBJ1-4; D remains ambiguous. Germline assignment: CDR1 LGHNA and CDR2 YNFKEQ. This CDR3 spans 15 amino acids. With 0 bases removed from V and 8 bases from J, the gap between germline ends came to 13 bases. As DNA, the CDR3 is TGTGCCAGCAGCCAAGATGGAGGGTTTAGCGAAAAACTGTTTTTT. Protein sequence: CASSQDGGFSEKLFF.

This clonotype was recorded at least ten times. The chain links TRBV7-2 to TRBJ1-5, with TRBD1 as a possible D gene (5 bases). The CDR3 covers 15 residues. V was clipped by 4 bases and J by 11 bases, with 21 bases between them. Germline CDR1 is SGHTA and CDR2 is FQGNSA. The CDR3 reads CASSSRLGHPPAQHF. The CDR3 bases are TGTGCCAGCAGCTCACGCCTCGGACACCCCCCGGCCCAGCATTTT.